This is a list of T cell receptor beta chains from one sample in a study of radiation and T cells in renal cell carcinoma. Generated by immunoSEQ multiplex PCR, the TCRdb table keeps only in-frame clones and is missing some. The data contain 50,000 to 75,000 clones, roughly three quarters of them singletons. Sequenced material: blood, taken from a patient whose treatment included radiotherapy and nephrectomy. The receptors were gathered from a man aged 60-69 years with renal cell carcinoma. Both conserved end residues are part of each CDR3. A D gene is named only where the DNA matches it firmly. For some rows the clone size is stated as once, few or many, or as a class when expanded; others skip it.

V gene	D gene	clone size	J gene	CDR3 protein	CDR3 DNA
TRBV19	NA	NA	TRBJ1-5	CASSIRWRQPQHF	TGTGCCAGTAGTATCAGGTGGCGTCAGCCCCAGCATTTT
TRBV19	TRBD2	once	TRBJ2-3	CAIPRERGGPTDTQYF	TGTGCCATACCACGGGAGCGGGGGGGGCCCACAGATACGCAGTATTTT
TRBV4-3	NA	once	TRBJ2-6	CASSQEGAGTGANVLTF	TGCGCCAGCAGCCAAGAGGGGGCAGGGACCGGGGCCAACGTCCTGACTTTC
TRBV7-2	NA	NA	TRBJ1-2	CASSLAGAGNSYGYTF	TGTGCCAGCAGCTTAGCGGGGGCAGGCAATTCCTATGGCTACACCTTC
TRBV5-1	TRBD2	NA	TRBJ2-2	CASSLVGLAGGLTGELFF	TGCGCCAGCAGCTTGGTCGGACTAGCGGGAGGCCTCACCGGGGAGCTGTTTTTT
TRBV9	NA	few	TRBJ1-2	CASSVSLSSNYGYTF	TGTGCCAGCAGCGTAAGCCTGTCTTCTAACTATGGCTACACCTTC
TRBV5-1	NA	NA	TRBJ2-1	CASSEGGQYNEQFF	TGCGCCAGCAGCGAAGGGGGACAATACAATGAGCAGTTCTTC
TRBV7-6	NA	NA	TRBJ1-2	CASSLEGGGQNYGYTF	TGTGCCAGCAGCTTAGAGGGCGGTGGGCAGAACTATGGCTACACCTTC
TRBV10-3	NA	NA	TRBJ1-1	CAISVTGGAEAFF	TGTGCCATCAGTGTTACGGGGGGGGCTGAAGCTTTCTTT
TRBV7-3	NA	NA	TRBJ2-3	CASSLMAQGDTQYF	TGTGCCAGCAGCTTAATGGCGCAGGGGGATACGCAGTATTTT
TRBV5-1	NA	once	TRBJ2-5	CASSSRFSEGSETQYF	TGCGCCAGCAGCTCCCGATTCAGTGAAGGCTCAGAGACCCAGTACTTC
TRBV19	NA	NA	TRBJ2-1	CASSKIPTIQQFF	TGTGCCAGTAGTAAAATCCCGACCATACAGCAGTTCTTC
TRBV11-2	NA	NA	TRBJ2-5	CASSPLVGETQYF	TGTGCCAGCAGCCCCCTGGTGGGAGAGACCCAGTACTTC
TRBV9	NA	medium-sized	TRBJ1-1	CASSVQGGPTEAFF	TGTGCCAGCAGCGTCCAGGGAGGTCCCACTGAAGCTTTCTTT
TRBV18	NA	NA	TRBJ1-5	CASSQSTDSYQPQHF	TGTGCCAGCTCCCAATCGACAGACAGTTATCAGCCCCAGCATTTT
TRBV7-2	NA	NA	TRBJ1-5	CASSLEAGHQPQHF	TGTGCCAGCAGCTTAGAAGCAGGGCATCAGCCCCAGCATTTT
TRBV16	TRBD1	NA	TRBJ1-1	CASSRQGTTEAFF	TGTGCCAGCAGTCGACAGGGGACGACTGAAGCTTTCTTT
TRBV7-9	TRBD2	NA	TRBJ2-1	CASSLGGSLNEQFF	TGTGCCAGCAGCTTGGGCGGGAGCCTTAATGAGCAGTTCTTC